This T cell receptor beta chain came from a study of CD8 T cells in ankylosing spondylitis. Study-wide results and caveats: A motif of 8 or 9 highly homologous TCR beta variants was seen as apparently characteristic of ankylosing spondylitis blood. Disease-linked clones were CD8+ and relatively rare in peripheral blood. Some motif variants had been reported before (in reactive arthritis synovial fluid and blood).

The germline V gene has CDR1 DFQATT and CDR2 SNEGSKA (reference sequence). The CDR3 length is 14 residues. V shed 6 bases, J shed 5 bases, and the junction held 10 bases outside the gene matches. Comments on this clonotype: No antigen is known for it.

TCRdb reanalysed the 5' RACE reads using MiXCR and keeps one entry per CDR3 protein. The sample lists about 89,000 distinct CDR3 sequences; 27% were seen once. The gene calls are TRBV20-1 and TRBJ1-5; 7 bases align to TRBD1. The specimen was blood, either unsorted or a sorted T cell fraction (not recorded which). This TCR was recovered from a male donor with ankylosing spondylitis or in good health (not recorded which). CDR3 region: CSAHRGSPDQPQHF. The DNA for the CDR3 is TGCAGTGCCCACAGGGGATCTCCTGATCAGCCCCAGCATTTT.